The clone carrying this TCR beta chain was observed at least ten times. The CDR3 contains 14 residues. V was cut by 7 bases and J by 4 bases, with 16 bases left in between. Per germline, CDR1 LGHDT and CDR2 YNNKEL (reference sequence). In the study's own analysis: Reference gene primers were amplified, and this amplification served to estimate nucleated cell counts. Repertoires were generated with immunoSEQ multiplex PCR, while TCRdb's copy carries only in-frame clones and drops some. Clone size and V and J calls were adopted from that table, with D and trimming inferred from the DNA. In the table there are 150,000 to 200,000 clones, roughly 88% of which are singletons. This sample was included in a study of blood T cell repertoires in COVID-19. Study context: Samples taken during acute and convalescent COVID-19 were collected in the United States, Italy and Spain. The cDNA or gDNA used as material had been derived from T cells, B-cell-depleted T cells, or PBMCs.

The chain joins TRBV3-1 (or the pseudogene TRBV3-2) to TRBJ1-1, with a weak D call TRBD1 (5 bases). The sequence was obtained from a woman of 80 years or more with active or convalescent COVID-19. The material sequenced was peripheral blood. The CDR3 loop is CASKHGGAGTEAFF. CDR3 bases: TGTGCCAGCAAACATGGAGGGGCTGGCACTGAAGCTTTCTTT.